This paragraph reports one T cell receptor (beta chain). This clone was seen once. The antigen this receptor binds is unknown. Per-base quality was not reported, and no clone a single base away is much larger than it. This sample is drawn from a study of cytomegalovirus exposure and HLA in healthy donors (dated by TCRdb to 2015 to 2018). In terms of the full investigation: An earlier analysis of about 530 of the donors reported 276 Gb of sequence data and 117 million unique TCR beta sequences obtained from approximately 180 million T cells. An early release that covered around 590 HLA-typed donors contained approximately 300 gigabases of sequencing data and around 80 million unique TCR sequences. Of the roughly 400 genotyped donors, roughly 85% fell in the genetic ancestry cluster associated with self-reported Caucasian donors. The aim of the study was to test whether cataloging public T cell receptors could identify signatures of past pathogen exposure. Using immunosequencing, the study profiled T cell repertoires from about 610 subjects and related those repertoires to cytomegalovirus serostatus. Besides the first cohort of roughly 640 subjects, a separate validation cohort made up of over 95 different subjects was used. To predict cytomegalovirus infection status, the study combined high-throughput TCR immunosequencing, statistical association of individual TCRs with disease status, and machine learning. In a later analysis, previously published TCR beta repertoires from 550 to 750 donors were re-analyzed and high-resolution HLA genotyping was added so that TCR occurrence patterns could be studied. The later analysis used no new phenotypic data to find candidate immune exposures, relying instead on TCR beta sequences and their occurrence across donors. To decide whether each TCR beta V gene segment behaved as functional or pseudogenic, an earlier analysis of several hundred of the donors relied on high-throughput TCR beta sequencing. Alongside the repertoire data, information on donor age, sex, ethnicity and CMV serostatus was compiled. A later genetic analysis used genome-wide SNP genotypes for about 65% of the roughly 670 donors, treating that subset as a discovery cohort. Every discovery cohort repertoire had been produced on one sequencing platform. Both class I and class II loci were covered by HLA typing, at four-digit resolution. The number of donors typed differed by locus, with about 620-630 for A, B, C, DRB1 and DQB1, roughly 520 for DQA1, nearly 610 for DPA1, and 450 to 480 for DPB1. Several DR-DQ haplotypes were treated as single units for association and clustering because of strong linkage in the cohort. On average, about 240,000 unique TCR beta nucleotide sequences were sequenced per donor among about 400 genotyped donors of the cohort, with roughly 18% of those sequences being non-productive. The paper as a whole reports these results and caveats: A cluster of highly shared sequence variants was judged likely to represent a technical artifact of the sequencing pipeline. Assigning TCR associations to individual alleles was difficult when HLA alleles, especially DR and DQ, strongly co-occurred. Because counts were too low, approximately 15 rarely observed V segments, including chromosome 9 orphons, were excluded from the earlier analysis of about 500 of the donors. It was suggested by the authors that the approach could potentially be generalized to other disease states and immunological phenotypes. In a later genetic analysis, a missense DCLRE1C variant was associated with V-gene and J-gene trimming of TCR beta chains, and the association was replicated in an independent cohort. In an earlier analysis of about 600 of the donors, most TCR beta V segments appeared in productive rearrangements about 87% or about 30% of the time, broadly matching IMGT annotations. A total of 150 to 200 TCR beta chains were listed by the study as associated with cytomegalovirus. Specific HLA alleles were associated with 15,000 to 20,000 TCR beta sequences at a false discovery rate of 0.05 in a later analysis. This cohort had only TCR beta chains sequenced, and the lack of alpha or paired-chain data limited which features could be detected. CMV serostatus was the only immune exposure information available for the cohort. A further reported finding was that TCR beta sequences accurately predicted the HLA-A and HLA-B alleles for most subjects in the first cohort. Because HLA typing was missing for some donors at each locus, association tests included only the typed subset. Sequencing depth was assumed to be roughly uniform across donors in the presence/absence analyses, though that assumption may not hold. Correlated functional status among segregating V segments might be attributable to linkage disequilibrium, but an unknown experimental factor could not be ruled out. The 87-base-pair reads could not distinguish some IMGT-functional V segments, including TRBV6-2 and TRBV6-3, so those segments were excluded. Compared with equally common non-associated chains, HLA-associated TCR beta chains in a later analysis were more clonally expanded and had lower generation probabilities. A later analysis found that most CMV-associated TCR beta chains appeared HLA-restricted, with HLA associations seemingly driven largely by CMV exposure. A few of the identified cytomegalovirus-associated TCR beta chains were confirmed in vitro to be specific for cytomegalovirus antigens. In a later analysis, TCR association rates were found to vary across HLA loci, with the most associated TCRs seen for DRB1 alleles and the fewest for HLA-C alleles. The classifier was reported to diagnose cytomegalovirus status with high specificity and sensitivity in both the original and validation cohorts. In a later genetic analysis, fewer N-insertions in productive TCRs were reported among donors in an Asian-associated ancestry cluster than the 666-donor mean. Several of the top co-occurrence clusters appeared to be linked to parvovirus B19, influenza, CMV and Epstein-Barr virus, according to a later analysis. While some public TCRs were present in many individuals, most TCR sequences turned up only very rarely across donors.

In total, roughly 710 healthy bone marrow donors made up the cohort. At the time of sampling, all cohort members were nominally healthy, though unrecorded immune exposures were likely present. The donor tested CMV seropositive and was one of the 289 seropositive cohort members. Every donor gave a peripheral blood sample, and the peripheral blood mononuclear cells from that sample were used for TCR beta sequencing. The Qiagen DNeasy Blood Extraction Kit was used to extract genomic DNA from the blood cell samples. The V and J ends are trimmed by 6 bases and 6 bases, leaving 18 bases between them. Sequences MNHNS (CDR1) and SASEGT (CDR2) are obtained from the germline V gene. The CDR3 contains 15 residues, cysteine and phenylalanine counted. Only CDR3 DNA is held: 45 bases, read in frame from base 1. Library preparation employed the immunoSEQ multiplex PCR assay. The multiplex PCR relied on a mix of 60 forward primers for TCR Vbeta segments and 13 reverse primers for TCR Jbeta segments. A multiplex PCR assay on genomic DNA amplified the CDR3 region of rearranged TCR beta genes. On the Illumina HiSeq System, the amplified TCR beta libraries were sequenced as 87-base-pair reads. In the original analysis: Across the roughly 600 repertoires, a later analysis counted approximately 83 million unique TCR beta chains, approximately 12 million of which were shared by at least two donors. Raw reads were error-corrected and collapsed into unique sequences by a nearest-neighbor algorithm in which closely related sequences were merged to remove PCR and sequencing errors. Alignment of CDR3 sequences to IMGT reference sequences was used to assign V, D and J gene segments. Each retained sequence needed at least a six-nucleotide match to both a V gene segment and a J gene segment. A rearrangement counted as productive if the CDR3 had no stop codons and remained in frame with V and J, and every other rearrangement counted as non-productive. Following IMGT convention, CDR3 was defined as the stretch from the second conserved V-encoded cysteine to the conserved J-encoded phenylalanine. Sequences without an unambiguous match to a single V gene segment were excluded from the earlier analysis of 450 to 650 of the donors. An earlier analysis of 550 to 650 of the donors classified V segments as functional when productive rearrangements were above 56.7% and as segregating when the standard deviation between donors was above 5%. To diagnose cytomegalovirus status from the catalog of TCR beta chain sequences, a statistical classification framework was built. In a later analysis, TCR nucleotide sequences were compared against IMGT/GENE-DB human TR gene sequences so that V and J genes could be assigned. The TCRdist pipeline was used in a later analysis to assign CDR3 sequences and most-parsimonious VDJ recombination scenarios. A later analysis defined each TCR beta chain by its CDR3 amino acid sequence plus V-gene family, and excluded reads lacking a unique V-gene family. In a later analysis, fewer than 650 highly shared, low-generation-probability nucleotide sequences were removed to address suspected cross-contamination and a sequencing artifact. A later analysis calculated a clonal expansion index for each public chain from normalized within-repertoire ranks of inferred template counts. A later analysis computed generation probabilities with a VDJ recombination model fitted to out-of-frame rearrangements, and checked the results against IGoR. In a later analysis, hypergeometric tests were used to score TCR-TCR, TCR-HLA and TCR-CMV co-occurrence, with a repertoire-size bias correction applied to TCR pairs. To estimate false discovery rates, a later analysis permuted the HLA or CMV assignments 20 times. In a later analysis, co-occurring TCRs were grouped with DBSCAN, and TCRdist sequence similarity was added when clustering was performed within HLA-allele-positive subsets. Co-occurrence clustering excluded repertoires with fewer than 30,000 or more than 120,000 public chains, plus five with anomalous nucleotide sharing. The immuneACCESS repertoire file appears here via TCRdb, limited to in-frame rearrangements. These files lack a portion of the clones; in checked studies, under half of the deficit traces to unresolved V genes, and the cause of the others is not known. Clone size and V and J calls were adopted from that table, with D and trimming inferred from the DNA. The sample yields about 130,000 clones; 75% to 85% were counted once. Around 10% of the sample goes to the ten largest clones.

The chain is made from TRBV6-1 and TRBJ2-1; a weak D assignment points to TRBD2 (6 bases agree). The origin of this receptor is a young man in good health and CMV-seropositive. The sample was PBMCs. The CDR3 protein: CASSATGLGGNEQFF. The nucleotide sequence reads TGTGCCAGCAGCGCAACGGGACTCGGAGGCAATGAGCAGTTCTTC.